The present T cell receptor (beta chain) was sequenced within a study of PD-1 blockade in classical Hodgkin lymphoma. Study results and limitations: When set against healthy donors, newly diagnosed patients were reported to show lower baseline TCR diversity. Why the repertoires differ is still unclear, perhaps disease activity or prior therapy. Later analyses included only patients treated at least 1 year post-ASCT. Lower baseline TCR diversity marked trial partial responders and progressors.

Assay: immunoSEQ multiplex PCR; the TCRdb copy retains only in-frame clones and omits some. The sample lists some 100,000 clones, around 88% seen once, with approximately 6.3% in the top ten. Germline V CDR1 and CDR2: MRHNA, SNTAGT. Trimming removed 0 bases from V and 1 base from J, with 3 bases in between. The CDR3 contains 13 residues. With respect to this clone: Its antigen is currently unknown.

Each patient's relapse followed autologous stem cell transplantation, and brentuximab vedotin exposure varied. This clonotype was obtained from a human donor with classical Hodgkin lymphoma. This material consisted of peripheral blood mononuclear cells (PBMCs), taken before the second cycle of nivolumab. The V gene is TRBV6-4, the J gene TRBJ1-1; no reliable D call. The CDR3: CASSDSGNTEAFF. In DNA form, the CDR3 reads TGTGCCAGCAGTGACTCGGGGAACACTGAAGCTTTCTTT.